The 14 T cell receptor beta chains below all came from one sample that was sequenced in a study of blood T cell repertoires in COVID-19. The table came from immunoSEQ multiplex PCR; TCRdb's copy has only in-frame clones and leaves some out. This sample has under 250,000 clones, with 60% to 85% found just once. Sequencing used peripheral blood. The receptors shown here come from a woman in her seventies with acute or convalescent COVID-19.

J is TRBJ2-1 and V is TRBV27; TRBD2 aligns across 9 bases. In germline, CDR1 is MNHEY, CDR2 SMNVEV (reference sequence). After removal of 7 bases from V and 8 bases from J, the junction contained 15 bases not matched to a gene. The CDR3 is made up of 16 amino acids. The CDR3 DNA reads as TGTGCCAGCAAAGCGCCGGGACTAGCCGTGTCCGATGAGCAGTTCTTC. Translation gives CASKAPGLAVSDEQFF.

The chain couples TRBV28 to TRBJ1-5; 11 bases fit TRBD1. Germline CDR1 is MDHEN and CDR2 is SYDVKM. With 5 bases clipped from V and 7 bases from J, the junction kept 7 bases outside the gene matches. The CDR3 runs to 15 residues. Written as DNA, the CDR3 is TGTGCCAGCAGTGGCCGGACAGGGGGCTACCAGCCCCAGCATTTT. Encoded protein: CASSGRTGGYQPQHF.

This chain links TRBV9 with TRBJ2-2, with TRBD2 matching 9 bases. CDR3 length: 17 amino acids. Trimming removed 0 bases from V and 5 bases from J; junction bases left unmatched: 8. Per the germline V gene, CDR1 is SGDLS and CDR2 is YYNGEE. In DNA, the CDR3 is TGTGCCAGCAGCGTAGATGGTAGCGGGAGAGGTACCGGGGAGCTGTTTTTT. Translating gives CASSVDGSGRGTGELFF.

This CDR3 is CASGRKTGRDGYTF. The DNA of the CDR3 is TGTGCCAGCGGAAGAAAGACAGGCCGCGATGGCTACACCTTC. The rearrangement uses TRBV2 and TRBJ1-2, with a tentative D call TRBD1 (6 bases). V lost 8 bases and J lost 6, with 19 bases in between. There are 14 residues in the CDR3. Germline-derived CDR1 and CDR2 are SNHLY and FYNNEI.

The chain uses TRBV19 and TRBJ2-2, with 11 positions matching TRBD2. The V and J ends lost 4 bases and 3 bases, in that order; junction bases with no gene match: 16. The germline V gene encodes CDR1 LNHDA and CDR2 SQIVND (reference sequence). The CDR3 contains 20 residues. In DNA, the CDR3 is TGTGCCAGTAGTAGGAGCCCCCTCCCCCTAGCGGGAGGAGACACCGGGGAGCTGTTTTTT. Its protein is CASSRSPLPLAGGDTGELFF.

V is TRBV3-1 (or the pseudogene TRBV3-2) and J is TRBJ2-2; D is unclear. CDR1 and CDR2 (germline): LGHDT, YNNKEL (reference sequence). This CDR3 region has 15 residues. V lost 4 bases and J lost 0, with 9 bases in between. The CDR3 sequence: CASSPSGPNTGELFF. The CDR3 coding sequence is TGTGCCAGCAGCCCTTCTGGGCCGAACACCGGGGAGCTGTTTTTT.

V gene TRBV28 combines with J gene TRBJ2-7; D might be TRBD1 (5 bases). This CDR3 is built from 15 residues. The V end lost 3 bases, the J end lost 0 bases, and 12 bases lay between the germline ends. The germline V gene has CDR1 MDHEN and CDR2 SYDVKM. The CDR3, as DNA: TGTGCCAGCAGTTTGTCCAGCCAGGGCTCCTACGAGCAGTACTTC. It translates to CASSLSSQGSYEQYF.

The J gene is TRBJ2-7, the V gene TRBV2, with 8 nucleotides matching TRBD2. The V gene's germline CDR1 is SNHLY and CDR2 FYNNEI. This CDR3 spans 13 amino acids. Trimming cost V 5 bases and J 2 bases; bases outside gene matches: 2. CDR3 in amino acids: CASSWGLAYEQYF. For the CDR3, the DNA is TGTGCCAGCAGTTGGGGACTAGCCTACGAGCAGTACTTC. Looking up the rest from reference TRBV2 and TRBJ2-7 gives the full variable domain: EPEVTQTPSHQVTQMGQEVILRCVPISNHLYFYWYRQILGQKVEFLVSFYNNEISEKSEIFDDQFSVERPDGSNFTLKIRSTKLEDSAMYFCASSWGLAYEQYFGPGTRLTVT.

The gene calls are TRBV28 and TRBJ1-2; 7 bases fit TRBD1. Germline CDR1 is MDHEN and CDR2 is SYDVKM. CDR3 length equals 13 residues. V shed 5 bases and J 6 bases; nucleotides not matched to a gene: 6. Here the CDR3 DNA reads TGTGCCAGCAGTCCACTAACAGGGGATGGCTACACCTTC. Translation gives CASSPLTGDGYTF.

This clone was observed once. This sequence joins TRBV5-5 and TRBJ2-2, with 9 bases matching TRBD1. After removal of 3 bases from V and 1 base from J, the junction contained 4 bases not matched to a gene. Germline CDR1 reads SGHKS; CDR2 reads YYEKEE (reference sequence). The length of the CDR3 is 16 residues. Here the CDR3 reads CASSWGQGRNTGELFF. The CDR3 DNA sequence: TGTGCCAGCAGCTGGGGACAGGGCAGGAACACCGGGGAGCTGTTTTTT.

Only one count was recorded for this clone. The DNA for the CDR3 is TGTGCCAGCAGCCGGGTCGGGAGTGATCACGAGCAGTACTTC. Translated, it gives CASSRVGSDHEQYF. The chain employs TRBV14 and TRBJ2-7; tentatively, D is TRBD2 (6 bases). Trimming pared 4 bases from V and 5 bases from J, leaving 15 bases between. The CDR3 sequence is 14 residues long. CDR1 SGHDN and CDR2 FVKESK come from the germline V gene.

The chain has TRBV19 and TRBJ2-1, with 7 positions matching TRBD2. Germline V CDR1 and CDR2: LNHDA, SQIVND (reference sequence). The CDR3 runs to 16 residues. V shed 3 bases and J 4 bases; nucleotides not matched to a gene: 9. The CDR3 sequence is CASSINMLAEYNEQFF. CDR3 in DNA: TGTGCCAGTAGTATTAATATGCTAGCGGAATACAATGAGCAGTTCTTC.

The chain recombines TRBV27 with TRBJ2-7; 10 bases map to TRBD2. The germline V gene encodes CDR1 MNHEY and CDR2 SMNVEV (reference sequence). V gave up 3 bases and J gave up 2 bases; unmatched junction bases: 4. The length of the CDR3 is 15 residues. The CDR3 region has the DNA TGTGCCAGCAGTTTCCAACTAGCGGGGCCCTACGAGCAGTACTTC. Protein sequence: CASSFQLAGPYEQYF.

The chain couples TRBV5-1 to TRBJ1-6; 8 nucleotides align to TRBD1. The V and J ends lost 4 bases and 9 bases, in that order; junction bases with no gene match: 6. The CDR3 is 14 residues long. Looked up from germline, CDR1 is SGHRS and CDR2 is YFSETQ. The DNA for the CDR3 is TGCGCCAGCAGCCTACAGGGGGAAGGTTCACCCCTCCACTTT. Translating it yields CASSLQGEGSPLHF.